This T cell receptor beta chain was identified during a study of cytomegalovirus exposure and HLA in healthy donors. V was shortened by 2 bases and J by 3 bases, with 10 bases between the two germline ends. Germline lookup yields CDR1 SGDLS and CDR2 YYNGEE. This CDR3 comprises 14 residues. Findings of the study overall: In the roughly 120 validation repertoires, a later analysis found that first-cohort TCR clusters tended to co-occur.

As concerns this clone: As yet, its antigen is unknown.

Sequenced by immunoSEQ multiplex PCR; TCRdb stores in-frame clones only, minus some. There are about 160,000 clones in the sample; under 90% occur only once, and more than 3.5% lies in the top ten. Source material: PBMCs. This chain joins TRBV9 and TRBJ2-3; weak D call: TRBD2 (5 bases). The TCR comes from a man aged 18 to 30 in good health and CMV-seropositive. CDR3 loop: CASSVEGKTDTQYF. The DNA of the CDR3 is TGTGCCAGCAGCGTTGAGGGTAAGACAGATACGCAGTATTTT.